A single T cell receptor beta chain is shown here with its context. Its antigen remains unidentified. This record belongs to a study of T cell responses to AZD1222 COVID-19 vaccine. Background on the study: Second-dose intervals near 4 or 12 weeks were combined. Study-wide results and limits: Recipients of AZD1222 seropositive at baseline numbered only 5 to 7. A mostly white British donor set with more females was recruited, and clonal diversity was possibly underestimated.

Assay: immunoSEQ multiplex PCR; the TCRdb copy retains only in-frame clones and omits some. In the table there are 150,000 or so clones, roughly 91% of which are singletons. The material sequenced was peripheral blood, taken on day 0 of AZD1222 vaccination. The TCR was taken from an adult in good health.

The CDR3 reads CASSSGSPTNPYEQFF. The CDR3 nucleotides read TGTGCCAGCAGCTCCGGGTCCCCAACCAATCCATATGAGCAGTTCTTC. This chain uses TRBV5-4 with TRBJ2-1, with no clear D. V was clipped by 3 bases and J by 8 bases, with 21 bases between them. The CDR3 is 16 amino acids. CDR1 and CDR2 (germline): SGHNT, YYREEE (reference sequence).